The next 3 T cell receptor beta chains were all read from a single sample in a study of cytomegalovirus exposure and HLA in healthy donors. The study ran its PCR with 60 Vbeta and 13 Jbeta primers. The repertoire was sequenced with immunoSEQ multiplex PCR; TCRdb's copy has only in-frame clones and lacks some. The table shows some 150,000 clones, with 70% to 90% occurring only once. The specimen sequenced was PBMCs. These TCRs come from a woman in her 30s in good health and CMV-seronegative.

This clone was observed a few times. The chain recombines TRBV19 with TRBJ1-1, with D possibly matching TRBD1 (6 bases). The CDR3 contains 14 residues. Trimming pared 6 bases from V and 5 bases from J, leaving 16 bases between. Germline loops: CDR1 LNHDA, CDR2 SQIVND (reference sequence). The CDR3 DNA reads as TGTGCCAGTAGCCCCACAGGGCCGCGGACTGAAGCTTTCTTT. Its protein product is CASSPTGPRTEAFF.

V is TRBV6-5 and J is TRBJ1-2; D unresolved. There are 14 residues in the CDR3. CDR1 is MNHEY and CDR2 is SVGAGI in the germline V gene. V was trimmed by 6 bases and J by 5 bases, leaving 16 bases between them. CDR3 sequence (DNA): TGTGCCAGCAGCCCCCAGGCAGGCAGTTATGGCTACACCTTC. Encoded protein: CASSPQAGSYGYTF.

This sequence joins TRBV4-1 and TRBJ1-5, with D unclear. Germline CDR1 is MGHRA and CDR2 is YSYEKL. Deletions cut 4 bases from V and 0 bases from J, with 13 bases between. The CDR3 has 16 amino acids. The CDR3 sequence: CASSLVSTVSNQPQHF. The CDR3 DNA is TGCGCCAGCAGCCTCGTCTCCACAGTTAGCAATCAGCCCCAGCATTTT.